One and the same sample provided the 19 T cell receptor beta chains below, sequenced in a study of response to subunit inactivated influenza vaccine. TCRdb independently ran MiXCR on the RT-PCR reads; one entry per CDR3 protein. The profile shows about 780,000 distinct CDR3 sequences, approximately 18% of them singletons. The source was PBMCs from blood, collected 5 days after vaccination. Receptors were obtained from a man aged 50 to 60 who received an inactivated influenza vaccine.

The chain combines TRBV18 with TRBJ2-3; TRBD1 matches at 7 bases. This CDR3 is built from 16 residues. Germline CDR1 KGHSH, CDR2 LQKENI. J was trimmed by 2 bases and V by 8 bases; bases with no gene match: 13. CDR3: CASPSPGTALTDTQYF. DNA of the CDR3: TGTGCCAGCCCATCCCCCGGGACAGCCCTCACAGATACGCAGTATTTT.

This clonotype was picked up a small number of times. The chain combines TRBV28 with TRBJ1-6; TRBD1 might be the D (5 bases). This CDR3 is 17 amino acids long. Trimming took off 3 bases at V and 0 bases at J, with 12 bases between the two ends. From germline, CDR1 is MDHEN and CDR2 SYDVKM. The CDR3: CASSLEGPSSYNSPLHF. CDR3 nucleotide sequence: TGTGCCAGCAGTTTGGAGGGACCCAGCTCCTATAATTCACCCCTCCACTTT.

The chain couples TRBV3-1 to TRBJ1-1; 9 nucleotides line up with TRBD1. The CDR3 sequence is 15 residues long. The germline V gene has CDR1 LGHDT and CDR2 YNNKEL (reference sequence). Unmatched junction bases numbered 4, after V lost 4 bases and J lost 1 base. CDR3 loop: CASSPYRGPNTEAFF. Written as DNA, the CDR3 is TGTGCCAGCAGCCCCTACAGGGGGCCGAACACTGAAGCTTTCTTT.

The chain joins TRBV7-3 to TRBJ2-1; 11 positions match TRBD1. Per germline, CDR1 SGHTA and CDR2 FQGTGA. V was clipped by 3 bases and J by 16 bases; unmatched bases: 8. This CDR3 contains 13 residues. CDR3 DNA sequence: TGTGCCAGCAGCTTGGCTCGGGACAGGGGGATTTTCTTC. Residues: CASSLARDRGIFF.

The sample holds one count of this clonotype. DNA of the CDR3: TGTGCCAGCAGCTTGGAAACCAGCGTGGAGACCCAGTACTTC. Translated, it gives CASSLETSVETQYF. V and J are TRBV5-4 and TRBJ2-5, with D uncertain. CDR1 SGHNT and CDR2 YYREEE come from the germline V gene (reference sequence). CDR3 length: 14 amino acids. Trimming removed 0 bases at V and 5 bases at J, with 11 bases between.

This chain links TRBV3-1 with TRBJ2-7; D is possibly TRBD2 (7 bases). The CDR3 runs 16 residues. The germline V and J ends were trimmed by 4 bases and 4 bases, with 20 bases remaining between them. The germline gives CDR1 LGHDT, CDR2 YNNKEL (reference sequence). The CDR3 DNA is TGTGCCAGCAGCCTCAGGTTGGGGGGGGCGACGTACGAGCAGTACTTC. Amino acid sequence: CASSLRLGGATYEQYF.

This clonotype was observed a few times. The chain has TRBV10-3 and TRBJ2-3; 11 bases fit TRBD2. The CDR3 is 13 residues long. Germline assignment: CDR1 ENHRY and CDR2 SYGVKD. V trimming: 10 bases; J trimming: 4 bases; junction bases outside the gene matches: 4. CDR3 residues: CATTSGGSDTQYF. The CDR3 region has the DNA TGTGCCACCACTAGCGGGGGTTCAGATACGCAGTATTTT.

This clonotype was seen more than once but under ten times. The chain has TRBV7-2 and TRBJ2-1; D is possibly TRBD1 or TRBD2 (5 bases each). Germline V gene lookup returns CDR1 SGHTA and CDR2 FQGNSA. This CDR3 is 14 amino acids long. Trimming cost V 4 bases and J 9 bases, with 16 bases left between them. The CDR3 protein is CASSSRTFTSEQFF. CDR3 coding DNA: TGTGCCAGCAGCTCCAGGACATTTACTAGTGAGCAGTTCTTC.

The table lists this clonotype with a few counts. The CDR3 protein is CSASRSSEIYEQYF. DNA for the CDR3: TGCAGTGCTAGTAGGTCTTCCGAAATATACGAGCAGTACTTC. The chain links TRBV20-1 to TRBJ2-7, with unresolved D. V shed 3 bases and J shed 4 bases, with 16 bases lying between them. This CDR3 contains 14 residues. The germline gives CDR1 DFQATT, CDR2 SNEGSKA (reference sequence).

The chain couples TRBV20-1 to TRBJ2-7; TRBD2 agrees at 11 bases. Trimming at V came to 0 bases and at J to 7 bases, leaving 11 bases not matched to a gene. The V gene's germline CDR1 is DFQATT and CDR2 SNEGSKA (reference sequence). The CDR3 contains 16 residues. The CDR3 DNA is TGCAGTGCTAGAGACCCTAGCGGGGGGACCAGATGGGAGCAGTACTTC. Its protein is CSARDPSGGTRWEQYF.

Only a few counts were recorded for this clonotype. The genes are TRBV24-1 and TRBJ2-1, with 9 bases aligning to TRBD1. The germline V gene has CDR1 KGHDR and CDR2 SFDVKD. V gave up 4 bases and J gave up 3 bases; unmatched junction bases: 3. The CDR3 totals 15 residues. CDR3 sequence reads: CATSERDRVYNEQFF. The CDR3 DNA reads as TGTGCCACCAGTGAGCGGGACAGGGTCTACAATGAGCAGTTCTTC.

There are a few counts of this clonotype. This chain links TRBV28 with TRBJ2-7; 10 nucleotides align to TRBD1. The V gene end was trimmed by 2 bases and the J gene end by 1 base; junction bases not matched to a gene: 2. This CDR3 is built from 15 residues. Germline CDR1 and CDR2: MDHEN and SYDVKM. The CDR3 nucleotides read TGTGCCAGCAGTTTAACGGACAGGGGGTCCTACGAGCAGTACTTC. Residues: CASSLTDRGSYEQYF.

The V and J genes are TRBV24-1 and TRBJ2-5; no firm D call. Germline CDR1 and CDR2: KGHDR and SFDVKD. Trimming shortened V by 4 bases and J by 9 bases, and 11 bases separated the two germline ends. This CDR3 has 12 amino acids. The CDR3 DNA follows: TGTGCCACCAGTGACTCCTTTATGGCCCAGTACTTC. Translating it yields CATSDSFMAQYF.

The sample holds a few counts of this clonotype. The genes are TRBV9 and TRBJ2-7; perhaps TRBD1 as D (6 bases). CDR3 size: 15 residues. Trimming removed 0 bases from V and 1 base from J, with 11 bases in between. The V gene's germline CDR1 is SGDLS and CDR2 YYNGEE. The CDR3: CASSVGGPGSYEQYF. CDR3 DNA sequence: TGTGCCAGCAGCGTAGGGGGGCCAGGGTCCTACGAGCAGTACTTC. Full variable domain (remainder filled in from reference TRBV9 and TRBJ2-7): DSGVTQTPKHLITATGQRVTLRCSPRSGDLSVYWYQQSLDQGLQFLIQYYNGEERAKGNILERFSAQQFPDLHSELNLSSLELGDSALYFCASSVGGPGSYEQYFGPGTRLTVT.

With respect to this clonotype: It may be a read error: a sequence one base away is much more abundant. The chain carries TRBV7-8 and TRBJ2-7; D possibly matches TRBD1 or TRBD2 (6 bases each). The CDR3 spans 14 residues. Germline CDR1 reads SGHVS; CDR2 reads FQNEAQ. The CDR3 coding sequence is TGTGCCAGCAGCTTTGGGGCCGAGGGGGGCGAGCGGTACTTC. This gives the protein CASSFGAEGGERYF.

This clonotype was counted at least ten times. The V call is TRBV11-2, the J call TRBJ2-7, with no clear D. CDR3 size: 11 residues. The V end was cut by 5 bases, the J end by 1 base, with 3 bases between. Germline values: CDR1 SGHAT, CDR2 FQNNGV. CDR3 bases: TGTGCCAGCAGCATTTCCTACGAGCAGTACTTC. Translation: CASSISYEQYF.

This clonotype has more than one count but fewer than ten. The J gene is TRBJ2-3, the V gene TRBV10-3, with a possible D match to TRBD1 (5 bases). The CDR3 runs to 13 residues. The V gene's germline CDR1 is ENHRY and CDR2 SYGVKD. The V and J ends lost 9 bases and 1 base respectively, with 11 bases between them. The CDR3 reads CAIGVVGTDTQYF. As DNA, the CDR3 is TGTGCCATAGGGGTCGTAGGCACAGATACGCAGTATTTT.

A note on this clonotype: A much larger clone differs from this one at a single base, so this may be a read error. This chain connects TRBV4-3 to TRBJ2-1, with TRBD2 matching 11 bases. After removal of 4 bases from V and 8 bases from J, the junction contained 7 bases not matched to a gene. This CDR3 is built from 15 residues. Germline CDR1 and CDR2: LGHNA and YSLEER. The CDR3 region is CASSRVAGGPYEQFF. DNA for the CDR3: TGCGCCAGCAGCCGAGTAGCGGGAGGGCCTTATGAGCAGTTCTTC.

This clonotype was found a few times. The chain employs TRBV7-9 and TRBJ1-1; tentative D call: TRBD1 (5 bases). V lost 2 bases and J lost 4, with 11 bases in between. The CDR3 is 14 residues long. The germline CDR1 and CDR2 sequences are SEHNR and FQNEAQ (reference sequence). Here the CDR3 DNA reads TGTGCCAGCAGCTTATTAAGGGGAGGCACTGAAGCTTTCTTT. Its translation: CASSLLRGGTEAFF.